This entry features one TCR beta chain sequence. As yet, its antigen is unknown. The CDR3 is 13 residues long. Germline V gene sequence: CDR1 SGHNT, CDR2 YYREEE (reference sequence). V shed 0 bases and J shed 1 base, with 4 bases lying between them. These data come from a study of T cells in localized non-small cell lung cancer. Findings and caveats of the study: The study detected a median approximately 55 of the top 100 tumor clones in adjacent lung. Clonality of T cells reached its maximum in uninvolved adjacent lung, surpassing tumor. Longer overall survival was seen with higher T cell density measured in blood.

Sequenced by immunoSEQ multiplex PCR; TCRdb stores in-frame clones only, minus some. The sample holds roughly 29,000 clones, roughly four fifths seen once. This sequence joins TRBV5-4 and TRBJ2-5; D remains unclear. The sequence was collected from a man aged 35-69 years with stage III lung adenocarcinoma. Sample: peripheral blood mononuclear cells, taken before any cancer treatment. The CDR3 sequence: CASSLDTQETQYF. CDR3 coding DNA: TGTGCCAGCAGCTTGGACACCCAAGAGACCCAGTACTTC.